This entry is about one T cell receptor (beta chain). This record comes from a study of blood T cell repertoires in COVID-19. As for the study in general: The samples span acute and convalescent COVID-19 from the United States, Italy and Spain.

Per the study methods: Amplifying reference gene primers gave estimates of nucleated cell counts. Method: immunoSEQ multiplex PCR; TCRdb's copy keeps in-frame clones and lacks some. Clone size and the V and J calls come from that table; the DNA yielded D and trimming. Here the sample spans more than 300,000 clones, approximately 90% being singletons. V trimming: 6 bases; J trimming: 4 bases; junction bases outside the gene matches: 6. Germline CDR1 is MNHEY and CDR2 is SVGAGI. This CDR3 contains 15 residues. The Seattle patients, enrolled during active infection, were followed longitudinally. The sequenced material came from peripheral blood. The genes are TRBV6-5 and TRBJ2-1, with 10 bases fitting TRBD2. The clonotype comes from a woman aged 25 to 39 with COVID-19, enrolled during active disease. The chain's CDR3 is CASSRTSGEYNEQFF. The CDR3 DNA reads as TGTGCCAGCAGCCGAACTAGCGGGGAGTACAATGAGCAGTTCTTC.